This T cell receptor (beta chain) was found in a study of Graves' ophthalmopathy and Graves' hyperthyroidism. For this clonotype: Its ends do not fully match the called genes, so a read error is possible.

RNA served as the template for amplifying TCR beta CDR3 regions. The first-round RT-PCR employed HTBI primers together with the Qiagen OneStep RT-PCR kit. A multiplex PCR was then performed as the second round. TCRdb fed the multiplex PCR reads into MiXCR, producing one record per CDR3 protein. The sample yields 500,000 to 800,000 distinct CDR3 sequences, 35% to 50% seen once. This CDR3 is 14 amino acids long. Germline V gives CDR1 MGHDK, CDR2 SYGVNS. The sample consisted of peripheral blood. V and J are TRBV25-1 and TRBJ2-7; 7 bases fit TRBD2. This receptor was taken from an adult man with Graves' ophthalmopathy. The DNA for the CDR3 is TGTGCCAGCAGTGGGGGGGAGGGGAGGTACGACCAGAACTTC. Translated, it gives CASSGGEGRYDQNF.